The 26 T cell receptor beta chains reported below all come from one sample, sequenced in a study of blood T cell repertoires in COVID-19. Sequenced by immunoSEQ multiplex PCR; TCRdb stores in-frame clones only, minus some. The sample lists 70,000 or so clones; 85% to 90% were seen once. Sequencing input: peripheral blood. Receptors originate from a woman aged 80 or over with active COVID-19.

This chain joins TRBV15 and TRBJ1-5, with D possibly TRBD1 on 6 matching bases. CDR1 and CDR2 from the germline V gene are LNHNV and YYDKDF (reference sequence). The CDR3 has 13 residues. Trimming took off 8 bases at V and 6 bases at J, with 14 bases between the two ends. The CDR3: CATSGTQGQPQHF. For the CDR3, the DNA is TGTGCCACCTCCGGGACACAGGGTCAGCCCCAGCATTTT.

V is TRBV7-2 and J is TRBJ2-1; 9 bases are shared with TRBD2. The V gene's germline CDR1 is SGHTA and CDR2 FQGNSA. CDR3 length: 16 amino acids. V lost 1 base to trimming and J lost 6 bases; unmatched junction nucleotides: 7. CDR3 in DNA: TGTGCCAGCAGCTTAGATATGGGACTAGCTGGCAATGAGCAGTTCTTC. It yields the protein CASSLDMGLAGNEQFF. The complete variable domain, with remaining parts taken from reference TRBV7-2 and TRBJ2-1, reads GAGVSQSPSNKVTEKGKDVELRCDPISGHTALYWYRQSLGQGLEFLIYFQGNSAPDKSGLPSDRFSAERTGGSVSTLTIQRTQQEDSAVYLCASSLDMGLAGNEQFFGPGTRLTVL.

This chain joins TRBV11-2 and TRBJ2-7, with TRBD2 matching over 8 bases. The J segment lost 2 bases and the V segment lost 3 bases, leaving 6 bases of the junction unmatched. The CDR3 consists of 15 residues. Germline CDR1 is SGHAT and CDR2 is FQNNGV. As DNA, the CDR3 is TGTGCCAGCAGCTTGCCCACTAGCGGAGCCTACGAGCAGTACTTC. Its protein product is CASSLPTSGAYEQYF.

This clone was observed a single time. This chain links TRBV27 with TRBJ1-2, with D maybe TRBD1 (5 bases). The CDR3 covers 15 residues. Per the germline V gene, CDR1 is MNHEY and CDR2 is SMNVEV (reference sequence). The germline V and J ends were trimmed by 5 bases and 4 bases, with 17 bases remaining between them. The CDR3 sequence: CASSPTPTGLYGYTF. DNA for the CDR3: TGTGCCAGCAGTCCGACACCCACAGGCCTCTATGGCTACACCTTC.

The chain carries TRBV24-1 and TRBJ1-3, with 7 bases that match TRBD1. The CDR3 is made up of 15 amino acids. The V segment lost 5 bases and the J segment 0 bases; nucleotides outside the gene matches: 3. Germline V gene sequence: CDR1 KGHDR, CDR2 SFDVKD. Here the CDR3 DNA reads TGTGCCACCAGTGCCACAGGGGACTCTGGAAACACCATATATTTT. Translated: CATSATGDSGNTIYF.

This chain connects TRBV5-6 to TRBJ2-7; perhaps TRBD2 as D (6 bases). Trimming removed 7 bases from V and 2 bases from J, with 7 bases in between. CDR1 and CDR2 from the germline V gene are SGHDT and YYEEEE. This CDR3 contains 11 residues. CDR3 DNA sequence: TGTGCCAGCGCGGGGCCCTACGAGCAGTACTTC. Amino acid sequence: CASAGPYEQYF.

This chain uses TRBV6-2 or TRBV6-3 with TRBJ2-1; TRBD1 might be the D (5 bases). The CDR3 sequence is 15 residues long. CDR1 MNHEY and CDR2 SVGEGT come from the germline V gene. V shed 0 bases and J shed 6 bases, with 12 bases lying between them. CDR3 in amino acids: CASSYSSQGSNEQFF. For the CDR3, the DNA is TGTGCCAGCAGTTACTCGTCGCAGGGTAGCAATGAGCAGTTCTTC.

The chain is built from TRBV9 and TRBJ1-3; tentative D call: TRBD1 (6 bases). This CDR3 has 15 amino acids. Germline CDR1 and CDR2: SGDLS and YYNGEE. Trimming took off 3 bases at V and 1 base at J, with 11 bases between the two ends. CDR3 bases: TGTGCCAGCAGCGCGGGAGGGGGGTCTGGAAACACCATATATTTT. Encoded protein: CASSAGGGSGNTIYF.

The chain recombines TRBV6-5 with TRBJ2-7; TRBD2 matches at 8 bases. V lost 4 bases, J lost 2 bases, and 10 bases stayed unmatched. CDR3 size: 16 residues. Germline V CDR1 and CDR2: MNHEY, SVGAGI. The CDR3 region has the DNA TGTGCCAGCAGTTCGCAATTCGGGGGGGGCACCTACGAGCAGTACTTC. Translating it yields CASSSQFGGGTYEQYF.

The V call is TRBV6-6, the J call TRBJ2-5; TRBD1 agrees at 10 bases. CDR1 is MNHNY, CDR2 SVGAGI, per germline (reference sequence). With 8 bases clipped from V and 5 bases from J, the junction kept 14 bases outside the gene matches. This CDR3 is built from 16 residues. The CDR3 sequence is CASPPATGGAPETQYF. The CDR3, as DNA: TGTGCCAGCCCCCCGGCGACAGGGGGCGCTCCGGAGACCCAGTACTTC.

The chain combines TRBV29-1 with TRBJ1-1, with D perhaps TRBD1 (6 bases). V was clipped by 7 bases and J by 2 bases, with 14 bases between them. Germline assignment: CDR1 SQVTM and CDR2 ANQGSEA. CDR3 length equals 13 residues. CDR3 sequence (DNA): TGCAGCGCCCAGGGGCAAACCAACACTGAAGCTTTCTTT. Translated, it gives CSAQGQTNTEAFF.

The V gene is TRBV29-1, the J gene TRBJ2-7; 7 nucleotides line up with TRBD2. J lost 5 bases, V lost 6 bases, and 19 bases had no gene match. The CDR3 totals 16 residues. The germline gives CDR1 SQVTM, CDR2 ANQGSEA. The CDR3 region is CSVSGGSVGVRHEQYF. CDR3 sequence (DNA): TGCAGCGTCTCCGGCGGGAGCGTAGGTGTTAGGCACGAGCAGTACTTC.

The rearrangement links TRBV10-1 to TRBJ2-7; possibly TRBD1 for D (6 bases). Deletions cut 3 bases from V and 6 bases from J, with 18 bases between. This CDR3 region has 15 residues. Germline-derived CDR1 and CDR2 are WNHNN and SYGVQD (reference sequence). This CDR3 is CASSEPGQYICEQYF. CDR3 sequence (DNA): TGCGCCAGCAGTGAACCCGGACAGTATATTTGCGAGCAGTACTTC.

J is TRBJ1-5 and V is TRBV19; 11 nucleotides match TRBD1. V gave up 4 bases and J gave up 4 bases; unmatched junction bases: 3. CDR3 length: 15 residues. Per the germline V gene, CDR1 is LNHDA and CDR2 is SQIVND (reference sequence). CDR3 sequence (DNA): TGTGCCAGTAGTAGGGGGACAGGGGGAAATCAGCCCCAGCATTTT. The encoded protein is CASSRGTGGNQPQHF.

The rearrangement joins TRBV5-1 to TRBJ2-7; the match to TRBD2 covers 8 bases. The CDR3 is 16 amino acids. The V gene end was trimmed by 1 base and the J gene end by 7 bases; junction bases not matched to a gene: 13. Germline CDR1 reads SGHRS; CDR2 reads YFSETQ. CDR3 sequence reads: CASSLQPSSGSLEQYF. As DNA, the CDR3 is TGCGCCAGCAGCTTGCAACCCTCAAGCGGGAGTTTAGAGCAGTACTTC. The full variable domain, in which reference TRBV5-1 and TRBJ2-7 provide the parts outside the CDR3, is KAGVTQTPRYLIKTRGQQVTLSCSPISGHRSVSWYQQTPGQGLQFLFEYFSETQRNKGNFPGRFSGRQFSNSRSEMNVSTLELGDSALYLCASSLQPSSGSLEQYFGPGTRLTVT.

This chain's CDR3 is CASSQGGGVYEQYF. CDR3 DNA: TGTGCCAGCAGCCAAGGGGGAGGAGTCTACGAGCAGTACTTC. V and J are TRBV14 and TRBJ2-7, with a tentative D call TRBD2 (6 bases). The CDR3 is made up of 14 amino acids. Trimming stripped 1 base from V and 3 bases from J, with 10 bases between. Germline V gene sequence: CDR1 SGHDN, CDR2 FVKESK.

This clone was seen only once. Here the CDR3 reads CATSWGGQGAQETQYF. The CDR3 DNA reads as TGTGCCACCAGTTGGGGGGGACAGGGGGCACAAGAGACCCAGTACTTC. V usage is TRBV24-1 and J usage is TRBJ2-5, with TRBD1 identical over 12 bases. J lost 2 bases, V lost 6 bases, and 6 bases had no gene match. Germline V gene sequence: CDR1 KGHDR, CDR2 SFDVKD. The CDR3 runs to 16 residues.

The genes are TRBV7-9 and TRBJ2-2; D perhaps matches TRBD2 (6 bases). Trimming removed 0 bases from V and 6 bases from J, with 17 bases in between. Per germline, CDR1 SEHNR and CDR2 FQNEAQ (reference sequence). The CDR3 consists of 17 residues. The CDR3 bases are TGTGCCAGCAGCTTAGCGAATAGCGGAATTCCCGCCGGGGAGCTGTTTTTT. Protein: CASSLANSGIPAGELFF.

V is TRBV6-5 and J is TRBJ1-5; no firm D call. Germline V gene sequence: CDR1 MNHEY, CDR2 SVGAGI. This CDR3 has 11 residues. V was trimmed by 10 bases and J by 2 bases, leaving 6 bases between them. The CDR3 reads CAINRNQPQHF. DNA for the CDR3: TGTGCCATTAATCGCAATCAGCCCCAGCATTTT.

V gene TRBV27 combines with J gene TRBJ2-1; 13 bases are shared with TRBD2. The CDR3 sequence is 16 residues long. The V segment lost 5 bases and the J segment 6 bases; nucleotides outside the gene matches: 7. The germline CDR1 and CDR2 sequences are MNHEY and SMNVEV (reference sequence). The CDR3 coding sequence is TGTGCCAGCAGTCGTGGACTAGCGGGAGTTTCCAATGAGCAGTTCTTC. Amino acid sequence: CASSRGLAGVSNEQFF.

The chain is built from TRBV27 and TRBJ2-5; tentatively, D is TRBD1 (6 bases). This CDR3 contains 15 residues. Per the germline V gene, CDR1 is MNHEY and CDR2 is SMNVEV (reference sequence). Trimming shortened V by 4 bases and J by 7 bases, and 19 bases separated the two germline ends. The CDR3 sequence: CASSSWQSLGGTQYF. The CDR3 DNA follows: TGTGCCAGCAGTTCTTGGCAGTCCCTAGGGGGGACCCAGTACTTC.

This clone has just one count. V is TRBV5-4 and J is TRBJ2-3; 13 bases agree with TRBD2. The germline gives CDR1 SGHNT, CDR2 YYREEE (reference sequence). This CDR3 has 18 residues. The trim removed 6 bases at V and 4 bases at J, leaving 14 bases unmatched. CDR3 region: CASTGTSGISSFADTQYF. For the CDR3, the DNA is TGTGCCAGCACGGGGACTAGCGGGATAAGTAGTTTTGCAGATACGCAGTATTTT.

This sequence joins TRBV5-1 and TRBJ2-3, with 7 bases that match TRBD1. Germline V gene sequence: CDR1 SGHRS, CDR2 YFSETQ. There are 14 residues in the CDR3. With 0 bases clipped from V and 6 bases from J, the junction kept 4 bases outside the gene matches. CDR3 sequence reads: CASSLGQGEDTQYF. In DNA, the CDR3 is TGCGCCAGCAGCTTGGGGCAGGGGGAGGATACGCAGTATTTT. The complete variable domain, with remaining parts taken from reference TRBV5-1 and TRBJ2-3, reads KAGVTQTPRYLIKTRGQQVTLSCSPISGHRSVSWYQQTPGQGLQFLFEYFSETQRNKGNFPGRFSGRQFSNSRSEMNVSTLELGDSALYLCASSLGQGEDTQYFGPGTRLTVL.

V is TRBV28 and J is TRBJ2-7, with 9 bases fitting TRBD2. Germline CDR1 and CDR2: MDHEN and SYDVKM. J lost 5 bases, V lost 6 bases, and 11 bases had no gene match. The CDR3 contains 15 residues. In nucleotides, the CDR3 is TGTGCCAGCAGACCAATAGCGGGAGTGGTCCACGAGCAGTACTTC. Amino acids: CASRPIAGVVHEQYF.

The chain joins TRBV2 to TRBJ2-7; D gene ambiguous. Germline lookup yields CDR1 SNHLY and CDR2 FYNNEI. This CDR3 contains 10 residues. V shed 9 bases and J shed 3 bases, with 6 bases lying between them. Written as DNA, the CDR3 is TGTGCCAGTGCGGACTACGAGCAGTACTTC. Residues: CASADYEQYF.

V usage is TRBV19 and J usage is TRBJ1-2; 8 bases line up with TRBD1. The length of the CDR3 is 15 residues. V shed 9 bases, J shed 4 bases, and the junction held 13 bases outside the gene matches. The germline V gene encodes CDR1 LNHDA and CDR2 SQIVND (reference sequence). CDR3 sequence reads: CASRILDRGFYGYTF. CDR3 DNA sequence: TGTGCCAGCCGAATCCTCGACAGGGGCTTCTATGGCTACACCTTC.